This T cell receptor (beta chain) was captured by sequencing in a study of CD8 T cells in Susac syndrome. Random hexamers primed reverse transcription of about 0.5 to 1 ug RNA. MiXCR was run by TCRdb on the immunoSEQ multiplex PCR reads, yielding one entry per CDR3 protein. This table holds roughly 200,000 distinct CDR3 sequences, under 95% found once. CDR1 GTSNPN and CDR2 SVGIG come from the germline V gene (reference sequence). The CDR3 spans 14 residues. V lost 2 bases and J lost 7; bases outside the gene matches: 9. This chain connects TRBV30 to TRBJ2-7; TRBD2 matches 9 bases. Material for sequencing was CD4+ T cells from PBMCs. The source is a human donor in good health. CDR3 bases: TGTGCCTGGAGTTCGACTAGCGGTGACGGTGAGCAGTACTTC. It yields the protein CAWSSTSGDGEQYF.